This TCR beta chain was recorded in a study of T cells in Graves' hyperthyroidism and ophthalmopathy. General observations from the study: Most thyroid-expanded clonotypes above 0.001 were also found in blood.

For this clonotype: Its antigen is unidentified.

In making diagnoses, clinical symptoms, serum thyroxine and TRAb, thyroid ultrasound and orbital computed tomography were all used. Amplified regions were TCR beta CDR3 sequences from RNA transcripts. The primer set for the first-round RT-PCR of the TCR CDR3 was HTBI. TCRdb reprocessed the multiplex PCR reads via MiXCR and lists one record per CDR3 protein. The sample carries about 640,000 distinct CDR3 sequences, roughly 20% recorded once. Germline V gene data show CDR1 as ENHRY and CDR2 as SYGVKD. The CDR3 runs to 14 residues. V lost 3 bases, J lost 4 bases, and 12 bases lay in between. Material: blood. The rearrangement links TRBV10-3 to TRBJ1-2; tentatively, D is TRBD1 (5 bases). The TCR comes from a man aged 25 to 40 with Graves' ophthalmopathy. CDR3 DNA: TGTGCCATCAGTGATGGGGGGTCCCCCTATGGCTACACCTTC. Translation: CAISDGGSPYGYTF.